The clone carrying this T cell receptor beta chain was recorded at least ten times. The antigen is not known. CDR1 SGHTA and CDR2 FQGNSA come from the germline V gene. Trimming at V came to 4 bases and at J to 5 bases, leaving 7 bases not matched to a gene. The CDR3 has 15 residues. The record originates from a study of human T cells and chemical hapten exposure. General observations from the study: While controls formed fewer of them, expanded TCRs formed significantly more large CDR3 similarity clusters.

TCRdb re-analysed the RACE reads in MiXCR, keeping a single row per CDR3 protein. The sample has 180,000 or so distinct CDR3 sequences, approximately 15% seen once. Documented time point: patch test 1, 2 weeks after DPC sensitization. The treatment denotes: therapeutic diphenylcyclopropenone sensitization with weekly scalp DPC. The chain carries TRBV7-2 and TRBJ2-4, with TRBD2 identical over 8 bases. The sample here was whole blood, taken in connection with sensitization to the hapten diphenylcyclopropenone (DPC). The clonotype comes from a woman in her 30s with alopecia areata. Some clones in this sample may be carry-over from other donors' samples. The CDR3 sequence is CASSSAGGPQNIQYF. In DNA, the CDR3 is TGTGCCAGCAGCTCGGCGGGGGGACCCCAAAACATTCAGTACTTC.